A selection of T cell receptor beta chains follows, all from one sample in a study of a mutant IDH1 vaccine in newly diagnosed glioma. Only in-frame clones appear in the TCRdb table, and some are missing; sequencing was by immunoSEQ multiplex PCR. Of 30,000 to 40,000 clones detected, roughly three quarters appear once; the ten largest clones hold over 7.5%. The sample consisted of PBMCs, taken from a glioma patient treated with radiotherapy, temozolomide or both. The receptors stem from a man between 35 and 55 years old with glioma. Some clones in this sample may be carry-over from other donors' samples. CDR3s include the opening cysteine and the closing phenylalanine or tryptophan. A D gene is named only where the DNA matches it firmly. For some rows the clone size is stated as once, few or many, or as a class when expanded; others skip it.

D	size	V	J	CDR3	DNA
.	.	TRBV10-3	TRBJ1-3	CAISVGDGSSGNTIYF	TGTGCCATCAGTGTCGGCGACGGTAGCTCTGGAAACACCATATATTTT
TRBD1	.	TRBV15	TRBJ1-5	CATSGTGSRQPQHF	TGTGCCACCAGCGGGACAGGGTCTCGTCAGCCCCAGCATTTT
.	.	TRBV5-4	TRBJ2-2	CASSLEAVNTGELFF	TGTGCCAGCAGCTTGGAGGCAGTGAACACCGGGGAGCTGTTTTTT
.	.	TRBV5-1	TRBJ1-1	CASSLAGVPEAFF	TGCGCCAGCAGCCTGGCCGGGGTACCTGAAGCTTTCTTT
.	.	TRBV5-1	TRBJ1-5	CASSLEGGSNQPQHF	TGCGCCAGCAGCTTGGAGGGAGGTAGCAATCAGCCCCAGCATTTT
.	.	TRBV10-3	TRBJ2-7	CAISPRTDTYEQYF	TGTGCCATCAGCCCGAGGACAGATACCTACGAGCAGTACTTC
TRBD1	.	TRBV7-9	TRBJ2-5	CASSRRQGFETQYF	TGTGCCAGCAGCCGGAGACAGGGTTTTGAGACCCAGTACTTC
.	.	TRBV14	TRBJ2-1	CASSQDSAGPNEQFF	TGTGCCAGCAGCCAAGACTCCGCAGGGCCCAATGAGCAGTTCTTC
.	once	TRBV5-1	TRBJ1-1	CASSGPGPWNTEAFF	TGCGCCAGCAGCGGACCGGGCCCGTGGAACACTGAAGCTTTCTTT
.	.	TRBV2	TRBJ1-1	CASSEVGAGVTEAFF	TGTGCCAGCAGTGAAGTAGGGGCAGGGGTCACTGAAGCTTTCTTT
TRBD1	.	TRBV5-6	TRBJ2-7	CASIKWTGVFNEQYF	TGTGCCAGCATCAAGTGGACAGGGGTGTTCAACGAGCAGTACTTC
.	once	TRBV18	TRBJ2-1	CASSQGGNEQFF	TGTGCCAGCTCACAGGGGGGCAATGAGCAGTTCTTC
TRBD1	.	TRBV7-9	TRBJ2-2	CASSLSSIRDRGPAGELFF	TGTGCCAGCAGCTTATCCTCCATCCGGGACAGGGGCCCCGCCGGGGAGCTGTTTTTT
.	.	TRBV10-3	TRBJ1-2	CATLGSGLGADYTF	TGTGCCACCCTAGGGTCCGGGCTCGGCGCTGACTACACCTTC
.	.	TRBV5-4	TRBJ1-5	CASSFGGGRNQPQHF	TGTGCCAGCAGCTTTGGAGGGGGTCGCAATCAGCCCCAGCATTTT
.	few	TRBV2	TRBJ1-1	CASSEPPSEAFF	TGTGCCAGCAGTGAACCCCCCTCCGAAGCTTTCTTT
.	few	TRBV5-1	TRBJ1-1	CASSRDVTNTEAFF	TGCGCCAGCAGCCGGGACGTTACGAACACTGAAGCTTTCTTT
TRBD1	.	TRBV2	TRBJ1-2	CASSERAGGIYGYTF	TGTGCCAGCAGTGAAAGGGCAGGGGGGATCTATGGCTACACCTTC
.	.	TRBV4-2	TRBJ2-5	CASSQVSGDWGETQYF	TGTGCCAGCAGCCAAGTTTCGGGGGACTGGGGAGAGACCCAGTACTTC
.	.	TRBV4-1	TRBJ2-7	CASSQDGEGGNEQYF	TGCGCCAGCAGCCAAGACGGCGAGGGTGGGAACGAGCAGTACTTC
.	.	TRBV19	TRBJ1-1	CASSPGGRAEAFF	TGTGCCAGTAGTCCCGGCGGGAGGGCTGAAGCTTTCTTT
.	.	TRBV5-4	TRBJ2-7	CASSASGVPYEQYF	TGTGCCAGCAGCGCCTCCGGGGTCCCCTACGAGCAGTACTTC
TRBD2	.	TRBV4-3	TRBJ2-7	CASSQMTSGGRTAYEQYF	TGCGCCAGCAGCCAGATGACTAGCGGGGGTCGAACGGCCTACGAGCAGTACTTC
.	.	TRBV5-6	TRBJ1-2	CASSPQGPYGYTF	TGTGCCAGCAGCCCCCAGGGACCCTATGGCTACACCTTC
TRBD1	.	TRBV5-1	TRBJ1-1	CASSGGQAMATGTEAFF	TGCGCCAGCAGCGGGGGACAGGCGATGGCAACGGGAACTGAAGCTTTCTTT
TRBD2	.	TRBV6-6	TRBJ2-5	CAGSVGGETQYF	TGTGCCGGCAGCGTGGGGGGGGAGACCCAGTACTTC
TRBD2	.	TRBV10-3	TRBJ2-5	CAIRGTSGGAETQYF	TGTGCCATCAGGGGGACTAGCGGGGGGGCAGAGACCCAGTACTTC
.	.	TRBV18	TRBJ2-6	CASSGSGANVLTF	TGTGCCAGCTCGGGGTCGGGGGCCAACGTCCTGACTTTC
.	.	TRBV7-2	TRBJ2-5	CASSLLGSLQETQYF	TGTGCCAGCAGCTTATTAGGGAGCCTCCAAGAGACCCAGTACTTC
.	.	TRBV7-8	TRBJ1-4	CASSLGRLGATNEKLFF	TGTGCCAGCAGCTTAGGCAGGCTGGGAGCCACTAATGAAAAACTGTTTTTT
TRBD2	.	TRBV27	TRBJ2-7	CASSLYRLAGGLYEQYF	TGTGCCAGCAGTCTTTACCGACTAGCGGGGGGCCTTTACGAGCAGTACTTC
TRBD2	.	TRBV9	TRBJ2-5	CASSSGLAGGQETQYF	TGTGCCAGCAGCTCCGGACTAGCGGGGGGCCAAGAGACCCAGTACTTC
.	.	TRBV6-1	TRBJ1-2	CASSVYREDGYTF	TGTGCCAGCAGTGTCTACAGGGAAGATGGCTACACCTTC
.	.	TRBV5-1	TRBJ1-2	CASSPEGDDYGYTF	TGCGCCAGCAGCCCCGAAGGGGATGACTATGGCTACACCTTC
.	.	TRBV15	TRBJ2-3	CATSRVRMTTDTQYF	TGTGCCACCAGCAGAGTCCGGATGACCACAGATACGCAGTATTTT
.	.	TRBV10-2	TRBJ2-1	CASSDMGRVNNEQFF	TGCGCCAGCAGTGACATGGGCAGGGTTAACAATGAGCAGTTCTTC
TRBD1	.	TRBV6-4	TRBJ2-1	CASSDRGSSDEQFF	TGTGCCAGCAGCGACAGGGGATCATCCGATGAGCAGTTCTTC
.	.	TRBV30	TRBJ2-7	CAWSARATYNEQYF	TGTGCCTGGAGTGCCAGGGCCACTTACAACGAGCAGTACTTC
TRBD2	.	TRBV9	TRBJ2-7	CASSRASSGVSYEQYF	TGTGCCAGCAGCCGTGCTTCTAGCGGGGTCTCCTACGAGCAGTACTTC
.	.	TRBV14	TRBJ2-5	CASSQSPPYTQYF	TGTGCCAGCAGCCAAAGCCCCCCGTACACCCAGTACTTC
.	.	TRBV6-6	TRBJ2-7	CASIRQGAYEQYF	TGTGCCAGCATCAGGCAGGGAGCCTACGAGCAGTACTTC